This T cell receptor (beta chain) was recovered during a study of blood T cell repertoires in COVID-19. Whole-study context: Samples representing acute and convalescent COVID-19 were sourced from the United States, Italy and Spain.

Data came from immunoSEQ multiplex PCR; TCRdb stores just in-frame clones and leaves some out. The sample records around 100,000 clones, 65% to 85% being singletons. This clone was found a few times. CDR3 size: 14 residues. Deletions cut 0 bases from V and 8 bases from J, with 16 bases between. CDR1 and CDR2 from the germline V gene are GTSNPN and SVGIG (reference sequence). The TCR comes from a woman between 65 and 79 years old with acute or convalescent COVID-19. The genes are TRBV30 and TRBJ1-2, with a weak D call TRBD1 (6 bases). The sample was peripheral blood. In DNA form, the CDR3 reads TGTGCCTGGAGTGTAGGGGGGGGACGGAACGGCTACACCTTC. Encoded protein: CAWSVGGGRNGYTF.